Below, one TCR beta chain is given with its context. The antigen remains unidentified. Germline V lookup: CDR1 MNHEY, CDR2 SMNVEV (reference sequence). This CDR3 region has 19 residues. Trimming cost V 1 base and J 4 bases, with 22 bases left between them. The entry originates in a study of siplizumab effects on memory and regulatory T cells. General study results and limits: Memory T cells appeared less diverse than naive cells, which seemed to contribute substantially to alloresponse.

Sequencing was performed with immunoSEQ multiplex PCR; in TCRdb, only in-frame clones are kept and a portion is missing. The table lists about 98,000 clones, roughly 92% of them singletons, with more than 0.95% in the top ten. Sequenced sample: CD4+ T cells sorted from blood. The chain couples TRBV27 to TRBJ2-2; D might be TRBD2 (6 bases). This receptor was taken from a human donor in good health. CDR3: CASSLYYRGARRGTGELFF. The CDR3 bases are TGTGCCAGCAGTTTATATTATCGTGGAGCCCGGCGGGGCACCGGGGAGCTGTTTTTT.